This entry concerns a single TCR beta chain. Its antigen is as yet unknown. Study-level results: Tumor memory CD4+ T cell TCR gene usage clustered with blood and lymph node memory CD4+ cells and lymph node naive CD4+ cells.

The germline V gene encodes CDR1 DFQATT and CDR2 SNEGSKA (reference sequence). CDR3 length: 13 amino acids. V lost 3 bases and J 1 base, leaving 10 bases between the germline ends. Treg sorting used a CD4+CD25+CD127-/low gate. Via MiXCR, TCRdb re-called the 5' RACE reads, giving one row per CDR3 protein. The sample lists around 6,800 distinct CDR3 sequences; around 66% were seen once. The chain uses TRBV20-1 and TRBJ2-7, with D tentatively TRBD1 (7 bases). The receptor was derived from a female donor with breast cancer. Sequencing was carried out using tumor-infiltrating Tregs sorted from the breast tumor. In DNA, the CDR3 is TGCAGTGCTAGTGCAGGGGGGTCCTACGAGCAGTACTTC. It specifies CSASAGGSYEQYF.